This TCR beta chain was identified in a study of neoadjuvant anti-PD-1 for oral cavity cancer (dated by TCRdb to 2020 to 2023). Background on the whole study: Patients mostly received three to four biweekly doses of nivolumab at 3 mg/kg before curative-intent surgical resection. Patients who did not progress were given a fourth nivolumab dose at about day 43 and had definitive surgical resection on days 50-56. A roughly 34% response rate was observed in the parent correlative cohort, in which more than nine patients were included. Under RECIST 1.1, patients with complete response, partial response or stable disease were classed as responders, and patients with progression were classed as non-responders.

Interpreted using the paper, the time point label stands for: after neoadjuvant nivolumab, at surgical resection. None of the patients had received prior systemic or radiation treatment, and all were newly diagnosed with stage II-IVA oral cavity squamous cell carcinoma. The cohort was composed of patients with HPV-negative, locally advanced oral cavity squamous cell carcinoma. Peripheral blood mononuclear cells were analyzed directly, without maintenance or expansion in culture. The samples were drawn from a longitudinal correlative study tied to a single-arm phase II trial testing neoadjuvant nivolumab in oral cavity squamous cell carcinoma. Genomic DNA-based TCRbeta sequencing was performed on subject-matched pre- and post-treatment PBMCs and tumors from three responders and three non-responders. Peripheral blood mononuclear cells were collected before nivolumab treatment and again after treatment, at the time of surgery. The Maxwell RSC DNA from Cells kit was used to extract genomic DNA from PBMCs.

For deep sequencing, PBMC libraries mostly used around 0.45 ug of input genomic DNA, with six replicates for each sample. TCRbeta libraries were prepared with the immunoSEQ hsTCRbeta kit according to the manufacturer's instructions. An Illumina NovaSeq 6000 S4 flow cell was used to sequence the final libraries, which had first been combined to 3 nM. The paper's data handling went like this. Raw data preprocessing and quality control were performed with the immunoSEQ Analyzer. The analysis was restricted to productive rearrangements, with each unique CDR3 amino acid sequence defining a clonotype. Repertoire clonality was estimated as the Gini-Simpson index, which was computed with the R package tcR. Student's t test was used to compare Gini indices, and Pearson correlation was used to assess associations with tumor size change. TCRdb retrieved this table from immuneACCESS and kept in-frame rearrangements only. Not all clones are present; in checked studies, unresolved V genes account for under half, and no reason is known for the remainder. V and J calls plus clone size are reproduced from that table; the DNA served to infer D and trimming. The sample yields 11,000 to 15,000 clones; roughly 82% were counted once. The ten largest make up approximately 2.2% of the sample.

Summary of the overall study and its limitations: Only three patients per response group were included in the TCR analyses, and the authors called for validation in larger cohorts. After neoadjuvant nivolumab, significantly higher T cell clonality (Gini index) was found within PBMCs in non-responders than in responders. Higher pretreatment blood Treg/Th17 ratios correlated with both higher pretreatment blood TCRbeta clonality and lower post-treatment tumor TCRbeta clonality.

For CDR1 and CDR2, the germline V gene (reference sequence) lists LNHDA and SQIVND. The CDR3 runs 14 amino acids, cysteine and phenylalanine included. Only CDR3 DNA remains: 42 bases, in frame from the first base. Trimming takes 2 bases from V and 2 bases from J, and the germline ends sit 4 bases apart. A single count supports this clone. It has no known antigen specificity. Base-call qualities are not available, and no considerably larger clone is one nucleotide away. This chain joins TRBV19 to TRBJ1-6; no confident D gene assignment can be made. The source was PBMCs, collected after nivolumab (anti-PD-1) treatment. The sequence was obtained from a person aged 35-79 years with oral cavity squamous cell carcinoma. The nucleotide sequence reads as follows: TGTGCCAGTAGTATACCCACCTATAATTCACCCCTCCACTTT. This encodes CASSIPTYNSPLHF.